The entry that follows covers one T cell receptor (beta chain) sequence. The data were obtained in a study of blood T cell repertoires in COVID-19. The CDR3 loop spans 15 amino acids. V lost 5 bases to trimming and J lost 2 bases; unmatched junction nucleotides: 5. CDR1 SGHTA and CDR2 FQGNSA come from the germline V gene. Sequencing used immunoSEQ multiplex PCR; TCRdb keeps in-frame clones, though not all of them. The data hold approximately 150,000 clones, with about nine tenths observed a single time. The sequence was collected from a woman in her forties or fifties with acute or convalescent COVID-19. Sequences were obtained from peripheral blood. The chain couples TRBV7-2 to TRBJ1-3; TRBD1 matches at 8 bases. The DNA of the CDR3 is TGTGCCAGCAGCCTCCTACAGGGGGCTGGAAACACCATATATTTT. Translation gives CASSLLQGAGNTIYF.